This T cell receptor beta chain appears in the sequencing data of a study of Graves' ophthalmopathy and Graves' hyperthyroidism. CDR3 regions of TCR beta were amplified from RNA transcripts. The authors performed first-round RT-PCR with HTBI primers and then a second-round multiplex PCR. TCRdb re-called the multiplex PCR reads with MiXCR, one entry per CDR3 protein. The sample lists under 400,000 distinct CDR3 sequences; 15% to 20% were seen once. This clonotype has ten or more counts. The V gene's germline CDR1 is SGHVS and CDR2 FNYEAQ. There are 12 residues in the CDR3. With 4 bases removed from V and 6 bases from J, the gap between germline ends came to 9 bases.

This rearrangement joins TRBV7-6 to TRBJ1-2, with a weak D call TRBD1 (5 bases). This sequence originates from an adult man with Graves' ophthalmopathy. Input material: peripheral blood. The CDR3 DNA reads TGTGCCAGCAGCTCCCAGGGTGATGGCTACACCTTC. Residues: CASSSQGDGYTF.